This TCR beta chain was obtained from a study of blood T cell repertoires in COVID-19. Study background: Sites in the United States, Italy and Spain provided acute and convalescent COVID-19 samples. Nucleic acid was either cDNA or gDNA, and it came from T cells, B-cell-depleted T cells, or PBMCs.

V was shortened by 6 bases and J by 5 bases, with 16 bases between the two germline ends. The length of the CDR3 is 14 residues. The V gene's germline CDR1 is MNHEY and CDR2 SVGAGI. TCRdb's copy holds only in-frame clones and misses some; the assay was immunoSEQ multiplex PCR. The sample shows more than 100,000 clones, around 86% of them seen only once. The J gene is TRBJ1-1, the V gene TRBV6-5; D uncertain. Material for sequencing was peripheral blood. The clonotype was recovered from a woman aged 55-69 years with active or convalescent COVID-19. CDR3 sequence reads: CASSRSGSLTEAFF. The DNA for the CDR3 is TGTGCCAGCAGCCGTTCGGGAAGTTTAACTGAAGCTTTCTTT.